This TCR beta chain was retrieved from a study of T cells in tumors after PD-1 blockade. Overall study context: Mean per tumor sample: tens of thousands of templates (about 500-100,000), 6,000 to 7,500 unique clonotypes. Points from the study as a whole: After therapy, most expanded exhausted CD8+ clones were absent pre-treatment, suggesting clonal replacement.

A note on this clone: Its specificity is not known.

Germline values: CDR1 SGHRS, CDR2 YFSETQ. V gave up 4 bases and J gave up 6 bases, with 14 bases separating them. The length of the CDR3 is 13 residues. Profiling relied on immunoSEQ multiplex PCR, and the TCRdb table lists in-frame clones only, not all of them. The table includes 11,000 to 15,000 clones, roughly 70% detected once. Squamous cell carcinoma tissue after treatment was collected an average of 31 days into therapy. This material consisted of tumor tissue, taken after anti-PD-1 treatment. The source of this sequence is a human donor with cutaneous squamous cell carcinoma. The chain joins TRBV5-1 to TRBJ2-7; the D gene could be TRBD1 or TRBD2 (5 bases each). The chain's CDR3 is CASSPGQRLEQYF. The CDR3 nucleotides read TGCGCCAGCAGCCCGGGGCAGCGGCTCGAGCAGTACTTC.